This entry lists 8 T cell receptor beta chains sequenced from one sample in a study of beta chain features in type 1 diabetes (dated 2018 in TCRdb). Library method: the immunoSEQ multiplex PCR assay. The High Capacity cDNA Reverse Transcription Kit was used to reverse transcribe all of the isolated RNA, meaning that expressed TCRB transcripts were what got sequenced. The table was pulled from immuneACCESS by TCRdb, which kept in-frame rearrangements only. Such tables lose some clones; where checked, under half of the loss comes from unresolved V genes, and the rest has no known cause. This sample has 850,000 to 900,000 clones in its table, and 15% to 20% of those were observed once. The ten largest clones capture 0.023% of the sample. Sequencing input: naive CD4+ T cells from blood. The label giving this sample's cell subset or site can be read as: true naive CD4+ T cells. The receptors come from a woman aged 18-29 years in good health.

The gene calls are TRBV7-2 and TRBJ1-4; TRBD1 aligns across 9 bases. CDR3 length equals 14 residues. The J segment lost 10 bases and the V segment lost 2 bases, leaving 5 bases of the junction unmatched. CDR1 is SGHTA, CDR2 FQGNSA, per germline. The CDR3 region has the DNA TGTGCCAGCAGCTTAAGGGACAGGGATGGAAAACTGTTTTTT. This encodes CASSLRDRDGKLFF.

CDR3 residues: CASGTSGIHEQYF. The DNA of the CDR3 is TGTGCCAGCGGGACTAGCGGGATCCACGAGCAGTACTTC. The chain carries TRBV6-5 and TRBJ2-7, with TRBD2 matching 13 bases. CDR3 size: 13 residues. With V trimmed by 8 bases and J by 5 bases, 3 bases remained unmatched. Germline loops: CDR1 MNHEY, CDR2 SVGAGI.

This clone was detected only a few times. The rearrangement joins TRBV29-1 to TRBJ2-6; D remains unclear. Per germline, CDR1 SQVTM and CDR2 ANQGSEA. Trimming shortened V by 1 base and J by 2 bases, and 6 bases separated the two germline ends. The length of the CDR3 is 14 residues. CDR3 in amino acids: CSVEVRPGANVLTF. In DNA, the CDR3 is TGCAGCGTTGAAGTTCGGCCTGGGGCCAACGTCCTGACTTTC.

The chain joins TRBV7-3 to TRBJ2-2; D assignment may be TRBD1 or TRBD2 (5 bases each). Trimming left V 0 bases short and J 5 bases short, with 10 bases between. The CDR3 extends over 15 amino acids. The germline V gene encodes CDR1 SGHTA and CDR2 FQGTGA. The CDR3 DNA is TGTGCCAGCAGCTTAACGAGGGGATGGACCGGGGAGCTGTTTTTT. This sequence encodes CASSLTRGWTGELFF.

This clone was picked up a small number of times. The rearrangement uses TRBV19 and TRBJ2-7; D ambiguous. V gave up 0 bases and J gave up 2 bases, with 5 bases separating them. The CDR3 length is 13 residues. CDR1 LNHDA and CDR2 SQIVND come from the germline V gene (reference sequence). In nucleotides, the CDR3 is TGTGCCAGTAGTATAGACGGAACCTACGAGCAGTACTTC. This codes for CASSIDGTYEQYF.

The chain links TRBV2 to TRBJ1-1; TRBD1 aligns across 10 bases. The germline V gene encodes CDR1 SNHLY and CDR2 FYNNEI. The CDR3 sequence is 13 residues long. Germline trimming cut 4 bases from V and 7 bases from J; bases unmatched to any gene: 3. CDR3 bases: TGTGCCAGCAGTGGGACAGGGGGTAATGAAGCTTTCTTT. Translated: CASSGTGGNEAFF.

The rearrangement uses TRBV6-5 and TRBJ2-7, with D possibly matching TRBD1 (6 bases). Between the trimmed V and J ends, which lost 0 bases and 5 bases, there was a span of 14 bases. The CDR3 spans 15 residues. Germline CDR1 is MNHEY and CDR2 is SVGAGI. The CDR3 DNA is TGTGCCAGCAGTTACTCGATCAGGGGAGTCGACGAGCAGTACTTC. This sequence encodes CASSYSIRGVDEQYF.

This clone was counted between two and nine times. This chain uses TRBV2 with TRBJ1-1, with D tentatively TRBD1 (6 bases). The CDR3 spans 14 residues. The germline V gene encodes CDR1 SNHLY and CDR2 FYNNEI. The V end was cut by 3 bases, the J end by 5 bases, with 13 bases between. CDR3 region: CASSEGARGTEAFF. CDR3 sequence (DNA): TGTGCCAGCAGTGAGGGGGCCCGTGGGACTGAAGCTTTCTTT.